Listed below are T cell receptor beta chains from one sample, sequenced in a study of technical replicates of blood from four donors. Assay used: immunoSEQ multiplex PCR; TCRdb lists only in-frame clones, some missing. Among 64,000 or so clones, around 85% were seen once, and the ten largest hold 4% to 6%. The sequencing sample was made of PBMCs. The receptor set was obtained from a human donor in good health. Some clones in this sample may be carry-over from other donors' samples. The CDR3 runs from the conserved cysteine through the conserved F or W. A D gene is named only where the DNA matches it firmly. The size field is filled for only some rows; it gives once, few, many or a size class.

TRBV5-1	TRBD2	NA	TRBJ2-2	TGCGCCAGCAGCGTCAGCGGGAGCCTTTGGACCGGGGAGCTGTTTTTT	CASSVSGSLWTGELFF
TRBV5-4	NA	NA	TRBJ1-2	TGTGCCAGCAGCTTGAAGGGAGGAAGTCAAAACTATGGCTACACCTTC	CASSLKGGSQNYGYTF
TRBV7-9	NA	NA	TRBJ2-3	TGTGCCAGCAGCTCTTTGACGGGGAGCGGCACAGATACGCAGTATTTT	CASSSLTGSGTDTQYF
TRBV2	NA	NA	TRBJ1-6	TGTGCCAGCAGCGACGGACAGACGGAGGCTTCACCCCTCCACTTT	CASSDGQTEASPLHF
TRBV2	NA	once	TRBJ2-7	TGTGCCAGCAGTGAAAAGCGGTCCTACGAGCAGTACTTC	CASSEKRSYEQYF
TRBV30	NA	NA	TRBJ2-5	TGTGCCTGGAGTGGAGGGTTGCGAGAGACCCAGTACTTC	CAWSGGLRETQYF
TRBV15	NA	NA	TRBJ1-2	TGTGCCACCAGCAGAGATGTTAGGGAGGGCTACACCTTC	CATSRDVREGYTF
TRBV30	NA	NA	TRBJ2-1	TGTGCCTGGAGTGTAGGGGTGGGCCATGAGCAGTTCTTC	CAWSVGVGHEQFF
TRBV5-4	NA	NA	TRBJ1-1	TGTGCCAGCAGCCCACGAACGGGGAACACTGAAGCTTTCTTT	CASSPRTGNTEAFF
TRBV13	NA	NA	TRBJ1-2	TGTGCCAGCAGCTTAGGTGCGGATGGCTACACCTTC	CASSLGADGYTF
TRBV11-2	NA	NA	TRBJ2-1	TGTGCCAGCAGCTTAGATCAGTCAGGCTCCTACAATGAGCAGTTCTTC	CASSLDQSGSYNEQFF
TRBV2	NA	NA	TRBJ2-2	TGTGCCAGCAGTGATACGGGGGCCGGGGAGCTGTTTTTT	CASSDTGAGELFF
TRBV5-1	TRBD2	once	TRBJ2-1	TGCGCCAGCAGCTCGCGCCCGCCGTCTAGCGGGGGGGCCAACAATGAGCAGTTCTTC	CASSSRPPSSGGANNEQFF
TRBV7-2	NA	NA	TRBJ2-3	TGTGCCAGCAGCTCTAGCCGAAGCACAGATACGCAGTATTTT	CASSSSRSTDTQYF
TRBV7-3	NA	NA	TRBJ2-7	TGTGCCAGCAGCTTATTGAGCAACTACGAGCAGTACTTC	CASSLLSNYEQYF
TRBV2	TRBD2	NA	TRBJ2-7	TGTGCCAGTTCTAGCGGGAGTGGGTACGAGCAGTACTTC	CASSSGSGYEQYF
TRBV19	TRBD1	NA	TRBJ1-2	TGTGCCAGTAGTCGGGACAGCTATGGCTACACCTTC	CASSRDSYGYTF
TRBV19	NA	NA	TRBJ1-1	TGTGCCAGTAGTATTGGAGGCGGAACCACTGAAGCTTTCTTT	CASSIGGGTTEAFF
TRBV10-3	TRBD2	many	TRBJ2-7	TGTGCCACCCAAGGGGCTAGCGGGAGCCCCGAGCAGTACTTC	CATQGASGSPEQYF
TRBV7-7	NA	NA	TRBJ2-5	TGTGCCAGCAGCAGGGGCCCATCGGCAAATCAAGAGACCCAGTACTTC	CASSRGPSANQETQYF
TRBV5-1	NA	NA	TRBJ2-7	TGCGCCAGCAGCTTGGGGACAGTTCCCGAGCAGTACTTC	CASSLGTVPEQYF
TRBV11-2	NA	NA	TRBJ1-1	TGTGCCAGCAGCTTAGACAGGGCAGGTGAAGCTTTCTTT	CASSLDRAGEAFF
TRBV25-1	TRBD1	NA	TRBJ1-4	TGTGCCAGCAGTGAATTGGGAAGGGGGCAGGAAAAACTGTTTTTT	CASSELGRGQEKLFF
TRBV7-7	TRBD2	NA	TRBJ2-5	TGTGCCAGCAGCTCCCCACTAGCGGGACAAGAGACCCAGTACTTC	CASSSPLAGQETQYF
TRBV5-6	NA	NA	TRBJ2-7	TGTGCCAGCAGCTCCGTACAGGGATGGAAAAACGAGCAGTACTTC	CASSSVQGWKNEQYF
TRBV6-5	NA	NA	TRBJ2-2	TGTGCCAGCAGTAGACAGATGAACACCGGGGAGCTGTTTTTT	CASSRQMNTGELFF
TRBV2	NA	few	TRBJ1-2	TGTGCCAGCAGTGTCTCTAGCTATGGCTACACCTTC	CASSVSSYGYTF
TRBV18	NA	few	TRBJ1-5	TGTGCCAGCTCATCAAATAGGGCAGGGGTCCTTCAGCCCCAGCATTTT	CASSSNRAGVLQPQHF
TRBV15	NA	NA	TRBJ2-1	TGTGCCACCAGCATGAGCGGACGAGGGAGGTATGAGCAGTTCTTC	CATSMSGRGRYEQFF
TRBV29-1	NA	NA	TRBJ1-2	TGCAGTGACAGAGCAGCCTATGGCTACACCTTC	CSDRAAYGYTF
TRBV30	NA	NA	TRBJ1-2	TGTGCCTGGAGCGTGGACAGTAACTATGGCTACACCTTC	CAWSVDSNYGYTF